Each of the 7 T cell receptor beta chains below was sequenced from the same sample in a study of T cells after yellow fever vaccination. One entry per CDR3 protein results from TCRdb running MiXCR on the 5' RACE reads. The table has 95,000 to 100,000 distinct CDR3 sequences, 5.8% seen once. Sequenced material: CD8+ T cells sorted from PBMCs, taken 10 days after the yellow fever booster vaccination. Receptor source: a man in his late teens or twenties who received the YFV17D yellow fever vaccine.

This chain connects TRBV9 to TRBJ2-3, with 7 bases that match TRBD1. The CDR3 extends over 14 amino acids. Germline V gene lookup returns CDR1 SGDLS and CDR2 YYNGEE. J gave up 2 bases and V 3 bases, and 3 bases lay outside the gene matches. The CDR3 DNA reads TGTGCCAGCAGCGGGACAGGCACCACAGATACGCAGTATTTT. Translated, it gives CASSGTGTTDTQYF.

This chain's CDR3 is CASSRATNEKLFF. CDR3 bases: TGTGCCAGCTCGCGGGCAACTAATGAAAAACTGTTTTTT. The gene calls are TRBV6-6 and TRBJ1-4; D gene ambiguous. Germline loops: CDR1 MNHNY, CDR2 SVGAGI (reference sequence). The length of the CDR3 is 13 residues. Trimming removed 8 bases at V and 0 bases at J, with 7 bases between.

The V and J genes are TRBV4-3 and TRBJ1-1; the D gene is possibly TRBD1 (6 bases). The ends were cut back, 4 bases at V and 4 bases at J, with 16 bases in the middle. Germline lookup yields CDR1 LGHNA and CDR2 YSLEER. The CDR3 covers 15 residues. The CDR3 reads CASSLARGASTEAFF. In nucleotides, the CDR3 is TGCGCCAGCAGCCTAGCCCGGGGGGCTTCCACTGAAGCTTTCTTT.

V and J are TRBV4-3 and TRBJ2-2, with D hard to call. V lost 0 bases and J 1 base, leaving 12 bases between the germline ends. Germline V lookup: CDR1 LGHNA, CDR2 YSLEER. The CDR3 covers 17 residues. The CDR3 DNA sequence: TGCGCCAGCAGCCAAGAGTCAAGGACGGGGAACACCGGGGAGCTGTTTTTT. As protein: CASSQESRTGNTGELFF.

The V gene is TRBV7-2, the J gene TRBJ2-3; D is unclear. The CDR3 sequence is 15 residues long. V was trimmed by 5 bases and J by 2 bases, leaving 14 bases between them. Germline V gives CDR1 SGHTA, CDR2 FQGNSA. CDR3 sequence: CASSVESESTDTQYF. The CDR3 region has the DNA TGTGCCAGCAGCGTGGAAAGTGAGTCCACAGATACGCAGTATTTT.

The chain couples TRBV11-1 to TRBJ2-7, with a weak D call TRBD2 (6 bases). The V gene's germline CDR1 is SGHAT and CDR2 FQDESV (reference sequence). The CDR3 spans 15 residues. The V and J ends lost 5 bases and 2 bases respectively, with 16 bases between them. Here the CDR3 DNA reads TGTGCCAGCAGCGCCCGATACGGGGGACCCTACGAGCAGTACTTC. Encoded protein: CASSARYGGPYEQYF.

This chain's CDR3 is CASSFRRSNEQFF. The CDR3 DNA reads TGCGCCAGCAGCTTCCGGCGCAGCAATGAGCAGTTCTTC. V gene TRBV5-1 combines with J gene TRBJ2-1; D gene uncertain. Germline CDR1 reads SGHRS; CDR2 reads YFSETQ. Trimming cost V 2 bases and J 6 bases, with 9 bases left between them. CDR3 size: 13 residues.